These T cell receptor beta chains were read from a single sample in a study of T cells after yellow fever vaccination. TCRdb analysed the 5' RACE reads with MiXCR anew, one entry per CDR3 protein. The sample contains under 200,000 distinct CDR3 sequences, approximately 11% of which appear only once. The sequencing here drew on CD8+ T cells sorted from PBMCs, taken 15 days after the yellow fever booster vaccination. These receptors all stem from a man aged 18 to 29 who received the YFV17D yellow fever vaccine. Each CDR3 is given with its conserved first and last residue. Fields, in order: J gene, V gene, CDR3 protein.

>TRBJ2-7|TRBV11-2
CASSLESAAPYEQYF
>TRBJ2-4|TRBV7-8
CASSLESRQGFGIQYF
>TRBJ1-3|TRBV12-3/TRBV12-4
CASSHRPGQGAFTIYF
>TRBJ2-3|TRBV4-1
CASSQDATGGSDTQYF
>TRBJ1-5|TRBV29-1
CSVEDGSSNQPQHF
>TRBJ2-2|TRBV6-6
CASSRDIGELFF
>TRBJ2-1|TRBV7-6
CASSLRGPGNEQFF
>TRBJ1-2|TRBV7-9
CASSLLMAQGVGYGYTF
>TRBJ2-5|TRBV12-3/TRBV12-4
CASSGLAENQETQYF
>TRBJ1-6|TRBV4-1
CASSQEEGGIGYSPLHF
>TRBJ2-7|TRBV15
CATARGLDEQYF
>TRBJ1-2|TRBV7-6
CASSLEPGPAGYTF
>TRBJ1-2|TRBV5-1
CASSLNPKIPTGGEGYTF
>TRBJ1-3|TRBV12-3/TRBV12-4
CASSLTETSGNTIYF
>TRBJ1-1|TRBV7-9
CASSETRHSRKAEAFF
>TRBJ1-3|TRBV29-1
CSVAEPFSGNTIYF
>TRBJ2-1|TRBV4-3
CASSQDSSGGSSYNEQFF
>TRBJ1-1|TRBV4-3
CASSQHLQGGGTEAFF
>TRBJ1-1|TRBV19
CASSIGGGATEAFF
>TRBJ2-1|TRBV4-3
CASSHRLAGGDEQFF
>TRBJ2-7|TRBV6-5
CASSYSRTGVGEQYF
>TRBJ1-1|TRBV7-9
CASSLWGQEEAFF
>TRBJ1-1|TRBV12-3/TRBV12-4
CASSLGRITEAFF
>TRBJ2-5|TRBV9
CASSVVGAEETQYF
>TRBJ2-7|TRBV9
CASSVDLVPWYEQYF
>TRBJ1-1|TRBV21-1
CASARENTEAFF
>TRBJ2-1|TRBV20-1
CSARGGLAGAEQFF
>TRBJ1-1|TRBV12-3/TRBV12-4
CASSPDGGTRAFF
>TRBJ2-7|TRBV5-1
CASSKGYSEQYF
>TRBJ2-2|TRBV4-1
CASSLGGTFTGELFF
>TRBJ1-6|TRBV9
CASSVASGTGSNSPLHF
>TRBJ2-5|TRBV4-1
CASSQEPTETQYF
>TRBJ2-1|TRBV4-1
CASSQPLGSEQFF
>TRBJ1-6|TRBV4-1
CASSQGWTENSPLHF
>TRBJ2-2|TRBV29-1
CSAQGENTGELFF
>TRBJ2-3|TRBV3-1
CASSQRNSGGLSTDTQYF
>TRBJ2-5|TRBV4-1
CASSRVGGLAPQYF
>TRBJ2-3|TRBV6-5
CASTLGGTQYF
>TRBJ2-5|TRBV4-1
CASSQFAGQETQYF
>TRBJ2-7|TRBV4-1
CASSQDWQSYEQYF
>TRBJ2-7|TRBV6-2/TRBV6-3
CASSFTPLGTDVTYEQYF
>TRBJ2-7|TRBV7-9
CASSPSVSTGIIDEQYF
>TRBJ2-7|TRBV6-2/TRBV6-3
CASGGGNSYEQYF
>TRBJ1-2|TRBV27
CASRPQTPNYGYTF
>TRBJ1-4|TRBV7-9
CASSSEEGVLF
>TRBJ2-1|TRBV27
CASIHPGSDEQFF
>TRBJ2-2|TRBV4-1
CASSQGFRMPGELFF
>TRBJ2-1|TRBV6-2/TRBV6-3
CASSAGDNEQFF
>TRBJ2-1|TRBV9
CASSVGQGAPYNEQFF
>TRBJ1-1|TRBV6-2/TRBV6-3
CASSWGATEAFF
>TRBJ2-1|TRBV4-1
CASSPVTGYDEQFF
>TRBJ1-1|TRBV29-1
CSAWLNTEAFF
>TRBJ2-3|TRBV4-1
CASSQVVTGGTDTQYF
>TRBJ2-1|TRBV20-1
CSAPPGQRYNEQFF
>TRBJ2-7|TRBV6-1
CASGDGGTGSYEQYF
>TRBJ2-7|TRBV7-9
CASSSDHYEQYF
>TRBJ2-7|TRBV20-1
CSARVLLAGGYEQYF
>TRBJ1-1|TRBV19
CASSILGTEAFF
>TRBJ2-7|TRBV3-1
CASSQGGQGFPYEQYF
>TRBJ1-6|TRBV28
CASSLSRGMVSPLHF